These 32 T cell receptor beta chains were sequenced from one sample in a study of somatic mutations in cytotoxic T cells in rheumatoid arthritis. TCRdb's table, derived via immunoSEQ multiplex PCR, lists solely in-frame clones and lacks some. The table records around 16,000 clones, 65% to 85% of them present only once. The sequencing input was CD8+ T cells sorted from blood. These receptors were taken from an adult with rheumatoid arthritis.

The count of this clone is one. The chain couples TRBV5-4 to TRBJ2-1, with D hard to call. Germline values: CDR1 SGHNT, CDR2 YYREEE (reference sequence). The CDR3 is made up of 12 amino acids. Trimming stripped 2 bases from V and 5 bases from J, with 5 bases between. The CDR3 reads CASSFDDNEQFF. The CDR3 DNA follows: TGTGCCAGCAGCTTTGATGACAATGAGCAGTTCTTC.

V is TRBV7-7 and J is TRBJ2-2; D ambiguous. Trimming stripped 5 bases from V and 1 base from J, with 8 bases between. The length of the CDR3 is 14 residues. Germline CDR1 SSHAT, CDR2 FNYEAQ (reference sequence). The CDR3 reads CASSNPENTGELFF. In DNA, the CDR3 is TGTGCCAGCAGCAATCCCGAGAACACCGGGGAGCTGTTTTTT.

This chain links TRBV13 with TRBJ2-7, with 9 bases fitting TRBD1. Trimming removed 10 bases from V and 5 bases from J; junction bases left unmatched: 12. The CDR3 runs to 14 residues. In germline, CDR1 is PRHDT, CDR2 FYEKMQ (reference sequence). The CDR3 reads CATTEGQGWNEQYF. The CDR3 DNA sequence: TGTGCCACCACAGAGGGACAGGGTTGGAACGAGCAGTACTTC.

The rearrangement joins TRBV6-4 to TRBJ2-2, with D unresolved. Trimming stripped 0 bases from V and 2 bases from J, with 7 bases between. This CDR3 spans 15 amino acids. From germline, CDR1 is MRHNA and CDR2 SNTAGT. The CDR3 region has the DNA TGTGCCAGCAGTGACTCGACGGGTAACACCGGGGAGCTGTTTTTT. This codes for CASSDSTGNTGELFF.

V usage is TRBV6-4 and J usage is TRBJ2-1, with a weak D call TRBD1 (5 bases). Germline V gene data show CDR1 as MRHNA and CDR2 as SNTAGT. The CDR3 runs 13 residues. V lost 9 bases and J 8 bases, leaving 17 bases between the germline ends. The CDR3 DNA is TGTGCCAGTGGGGTCAGGGTCTTCGATGAGCAGTTCTTC. Translating it yields CASGVRVFDEQFF.

This clone was seen a few times. The rearrangement uses TRBV2 and TRBJ2-7, with D possibly being TRBD2 (5 bases). The CDR3 totals 12 residues. The V end was cut by 4 bases, the J end by 3 bases, with 7 bases between. Germline-derived CDR1 and CDR2 are SNHLY and FYNNEI. CDR3 protein: CASSARGYEQYF. The DNA for the CDR3 is TGTGCCAGCAGTGCCCGGGGCTACGAGCAGTACTTC.

The chain joins TRBV5-5 to TRBJ1-2; D may be TRBD1 (6 bases). The V gene lost 4 bases and the J gene lost 8 bases, with 15 bases spanning the gap. CDR3 length: 13 residues. Germline V CDR1 and CDR2: SGHKS, YYEKEE (reference sequence). The CDR3 loop is CASSPPGALGYTF. The CDR3 coding sequence is TGTGCCAGCAGCCCCCCGGGGGCGCTGGGCTACACCTTC.

This clone was detected only a few times. The chain is built from TRBV2 and TRBJ2-7; no clear D gene. The CDR3 totals 13 residues. Germline values: CDR1 SNHLY, CDR2 FYNNEI. The V end lost 6 bases, the J end lost 3 bases, and 12 bases lay between the germline ends. CDR3: CASRESIGYEQYF. Here the CDR3 DNA reads TGTGCCAGCAGGGAAAGTATTGGCTACGAGCAGTACTTC. The complete variable domain, with remaining parts taken from reference TRBV2 and TRBJ2-7, reads EPEVTQTPSHQVTQMGQEVILRCVPISNHLYFYWYRQILGQKVEFLVSFYNNEISEKSEIFDDQFSVERPDGSNFTLKIRSTKLEDSAMYFCASRESIGYEQYFGPGTRLTVT.

This clone was picked up a small number of times. The rearrangement links TRBV7-9 to TRBJ2-6; no clear D. The CDR3 runs to 16 residues. V was clipped by 7 bases and J by 0 bases, with 13 bases between them. CDR1 is SEHNR and CDR2 is FQNEAQ in the germline V gene (reference sequence). The CDR3 coding sequence is TGTGCCAGCACCTCCGTATTTGGCTCTGGGGCCAACGTCCTGACTTTC. This codes for CASTSVFGSGANVLTF.

This clone came up once. This sequence joins TRBV7-2 and TRBJ2-4; D not resolved. The V gene lost 1 base and the J gene lost 6 bases, with 10 bases spanning the gap. The germline V gene has CDR1 SGHTA and CDR2 FQGNSA. The CDR3 has 14 amino acids. The CDR3 spells CASSLGPPGNIQYF. CDR3 sequence (DNA): TGTGCCAGCAGCTTAGGTCCTCCGGGAAACATTCAGTACTTC.

The chain combines TRBV19 with TRBJ1-1, with unresolved D. Germline loops: CDR1 LNHDA, CDR2 SQIVND (reference sequence). CDR3 length equals 16 residues. Trimming shortened V by 2 bases and J by 0 bases, and 13 bases separated the two germline ends. In nucleotides, the CDR3 is TGTGCCAGTAGTATAACCCAGGCAACTATGAACACTGAAGCTTTCTTT. It is translated as CASSITQATMNTEAFF.

The genes are TRBV2 and TRBJ1-6; 8 bases are shared with TRBD1. J lost 6 bases, V lost 6 bases, and 7 bases had no gene match. The germline V gene encodes CDR1 SNHLY and CDR2 FYNNEI. The CDR3 is 15 amino acids. CDR3 region: CASRGDRNINSPLHF. CDR3 bases: TGTGCCAGCAGGGGGGACAGGAACATTAATTCACCCCTCCACTTT.

The chain links TRBV28 to TRBJ2-5; TRBD2 agrees at 10 bases. CDR3 length equals 14 residues. The trim removed 8 bases at V and 2 bases at J, leaving 5 bases unmatched. Per the germline V gene, CDR1 is MDHEN and CDR2 is SYDVKM. The CDR3 here is CASLTSGVQETQYF. CDR3 DNA: TGTGCCAGCCTCACTAGCGGGGTTCAAGAGACCCAGTACTTC.

In its sample, this clone was seen once. The V call is TRBV6-1, the J call TRBJ1-2; perhaps TRBD1 as D (6 bases). The germline gives CDR1 MNHNS, CDR2 SASEGT. The CDR3 has 14 amino acids. The V end lost 8 bases, the J end lost 4 bases, and 17 bases lay between the germline ends. The CDR3 DNA follows: TGTGCCAGCCAACTACAGGGAACCCCCTATGGCTACACCTTC. Translation: CASQLQGTPYGYTF.

This sequence joins TRBV27 and TRBJ1-1, with D possibly being TRBD1 (5 bases). V dropped 1 base and J dropped 0 bases, with 15 bases sitting between them. Germline V gene sequence: CDR1 MNHEY, CDR2 SMNVEV (reference sequence). CDR3 length equals 17 residues. For the CDR3, the DNA is TGTGCCAGCAGTTTATATGGCCGCAACAGGATGAACACTGAAGCTTTCTTT. This codes for CASSLYGRNRMNTEAFF.

The J gene is TRBJ1-2, the V gene TRBV10-1; no clear D. CDR1 and CDR2 from the germline V gene are WNHNN and SYGVQD (reference sequence). CDR3 length equals 13 residues. The V and J ends lost 5 bases and 2 bases respectively, with 9 bases between them. The CDR3 DNA is TGCGCCAGCAGTAACTTCCCCAACTATGGCTACACCTTC. Its translation is CASSNFPNYGYTF.

A note on this clone: Likely a read error: the CDR3 ends without its conserved phenylalanine or tryptophan. The chain joins TRBV4-1 to TRBJ2-7; perhaps TRBD1 as D (5 bases). The CDR3 is 12 amino acids. The germline V and J ends were trimmed by 4 bases and 3 bases, with 7 bases remaining between them. CDR1 and CDR2 from the germline V gene are MGHRA and YSYEKL. This CDR3 is CASSPDSYEQYL. The CDR3 coding sequence is TGCGCCAGCAGCCCTGACAGCTACGAGCAGTACCTC.

The chain uses TRBV19 and TRBJ2-1; D is uncertain. This CDR3 has 14 residues. V lost 6 bases and J 2 bases, leaving 11 bases between the germline ends. Germline CDR1 and CDR2: LNHDA and SQIVND (reference sequence). In nucleotides, the CDR3 is TGTGCCAGTAGCCATCCCGGACCCTACAATGAGCAGTTCTTC. Translation gives CASSHPGPYNEQFF.

The genes are TRBV5-1 and TRBJ2-1, with TRBD2 matching 7 bases. Germline CDR1 and CDR2: SGHRS and YFSETQ. V was pared by 4 bases and J by 8 bases, with 18 bases of the junction left unmatched. The CDR3 contains 17 residues. The CDR3 spells CASSVLGGSGIVDEQFF. As DNA, the CDR3 is TGCGCCAGCAGCGTATTGGGGGGGTCCGGCATTGTCGATGAGCAGTTCTTC.

The V call is TRBV5-1, the J call TRBJ2-7; D might be TRBD2 (5 bases). The CDR3 runs to 14 residues. In germline, CDR1 is SGHRS, CDR2 YFSETQ. Trimming left V 1 base short and J 7 bases short, with 15 bases between. The DNA of the CDR3 is TGCGCCAGCAGCTTGTCGGCTAGCCAAGGGGAGCAGTACTTC. Its translation is CASSLSASQGEQYF.

Here the CDR3 reads CASSSGQGKHGQYF. In DNA, the CDR3 is TGTGCCAGCAGTTCCGGACAGGGAAAACACGGGCAGTACTTC. This chain joins TRBV6-6 and TRBJ2-7; 8 bases are a match to TRBD1. Germline CDR1 MNHNY, CDR2 SVGAGI (reference sequence). This CDR3 has 14 residues. With 4 bases clipped from V and 9 bases from J, the junction kept 11 bases outside the gene matches.

This chain uses TRBV7-2 with TRBJ2-3; 11 nucleotides agree with TRBD2. Germline CDR1 SGHTA, CDR2 FQGNSA. The CDR3 is 15 residues long. J gave up 4 bases and V 5 bases, and 5 bases lay outside the gene matches. The CDR3 DNA reads as TGTGCCAGCAGCAGAAATAGCGGGGGGGCAGATACGCAGTATTTT. Residues: CASSRNSGGADTQYF.

The genes are TRBV18 and TRBJ2-1; D might be TRBD1 (6 bases). Germline-derived CDR1 and CDR2 are KGHSH and LQKENI. Deletions cut 5 bases from V and 7 bases from J, with 6 bases between. CDR3 length equals 11 residues. In DNA, the CDR3 is TGTGCCAGCTCAAGGGGGAATGAGCAGTTCTTC. Protein: CASSRGNEQFF.

CDR3 in DNA: TGTGCCAGTAGTATAGATGGCCTCAGCTCCTACAATGAGCAGTTCTTC. Translation: CASSIDGLSSYNEQFF. The genes are TRBV19 and TRBJ2-1; D is ambiguous. CDR1 LNHDA and CDR2 SQIVND come from the germline V gene (reference sequence). Trimming took off 0 bases at V and 0 bases at J, with 9 bases between the two ends. This CDR3 is built from 16 residues.

The V call is TRBV6-1, the J call TRBJ2-5; possibly TRBD2 for D (6 bases). CDR1 and CDR2 from the germline V gene are MNHNS and SASEGT. The CDR3 is 19 residues long. V shed 1 base and J shed 0 bases, with 21 bases lying between them. CDR3 amino acids: CASSEEEDGRSPHQETQYF. CDR3 nucleotides: TGTGCCAGCAGTGAAGAGGAGGACGGGAGAAGTCCTCACCAAGAGACCCAGTACTTC.

The chain recombines TRBV5-8 with TRBJ1-1; D not certain. There are 14 residues in the CDR3. Germline V gene sequence: CDR1 SGHTS, CDR2 YDEGEE. With 4 bases removed from V and 3 bases from J, the gap between germline ends came to 13 bases. CDR3 region: CASSLRKRYTEAFF. In DNA form, the CDR3 reads TGTGCCAGCAGCCTTCGAAAAAGGTACACTGAAGCTTTCTTT.

The rearrangement links TRBV11-2 to TRBJ1-1; no firm D call. Germline V CDR1 and CDR2: SGHAT, FQNNGV. The CDR3 has 12 amino acids. V lost 5 bases to trimming and J lost 5 bases, with 9 bases between them. As DNA, the CDR3 is TGTGCCAGCAGCACTCTGGGTACTGAAGCTTTCTTT. Translation: CASSTLGTEAFF.

The rearrangement uses TRBV28 and TRBJ2-3, with D perhaps TRBD2 (5 bases). Germline CDR1 MDHEN, CDR2 SYDVKM. The CDR3 is made up of 13 amino acids. V was clipped by 3 bases and J by 1 base, with 5 bases between them. CDR3 nucleotide sequence: TGTGCCAGCAGTTTTAGCGGCACAGATACGCAGTATTTT. Translation gives CASSFSGTDTQYF.

This clone was seen just once. The chain couples TRBV5-4 to TRBJ1-5; D is undetermined. V was cut by 0 bases and J by 9 bases, with 13 bases left in between. The CDR3 totals 14 residues. The germline gives CDR1 SGHNT, CDR2 YYREEE (reference sequence). Here the CDR3 DNA reads TGTGCCAGCAGCTTGGCGCCCAGCGACGCGCCCCAGCATTTT. The encoded protein is CASSLAPSDAPQHF.

The chain couples TRBV7-8 to TRBJ2-1, with 7 positions matching TRBD1. V lost 5 bases and J lost 4; bases outside the gene matches: 2. From germline, CDR1 is SGHVS and CDR2 FQNEAQ. The CDR3 has 13 residues. CDR3 in amino acids: CASSGQAYNEQFF. The CDR3 nucleotides read TGTGCCAGCAGCGGACAGGCTTACAATGAGCAGTTCTTC.

This chain connects TRBV6-5 to TRBJ2-5; TRBD2 matches 11 bases. The CDR3 sequence is 16 residues long. V was pared by 2 bases and J by 5 bases, with 7 bases of the junction left unmatched. CDR1 and CDR2 (germline): MNHEY, SVGAGI. The CDR3 coding sequence is TGTGCCAGCAGTTACCTTAGCGGGGGGGCGGGCGAGACCCAGTACTTC. It encodes CASSYLSGGAGETQYF.

This clone was seen only a few times. The chain recombines TRBV2 with TRBJ1-3, with D perhaps TRBD1 (6 bases). Trimming took off 5 bases at V and 4 bases at J, with 12 bases between the two ends. Germline CDR1 SNHLY, CDR2 FYNNEI. The CDR3 runs to 14 residues. CDR3 loop: CASSWTEPGNTIYF. The CDR3 DNA sequence: TGTGCCAGCAGTTGGACAGAGCCAGGAAACACCATATATTTT.